The table lists the clone carrying this T cell receptor beta chain with a few counts. The data are from a study of CD8 T cells in ankylosing spondylitis. The germline V and J ends were trimmed by 0 bases and 7 bases, with 16 bases remaining between them. Germline V gives CDR1 DFQATT, CDR2 SNEGSKA (reference sequence). CDR3 size: 15 residues. TCRdb reprocessed the 5' RACE reads via MiXCR and lists one record per CDR3 protein. Of about 27,000 distinct CDR3 sequences listed, approximately 7.9% were seen once; the top ten hold just under 30%. The V call is TRBV20-1, the J call TRBJ2-1, with a weak D call TRBD1 (5 bases). The sequenced material came from blood. This clonotype originated in a male donor with ankylosing spondylitis or in good health (not recorded which). The CDR3 sequence: CSARDGAGHPNEQFF. CDR3 bases: TGCAGTGCTAGAGATGGGGCAGGACATCCAAATGAGCAGTTCTTC.